Below, one T cell receptor beta chain is given with its context. Its cognate antigen is unknown. TCRdb recomputed calls from the 5' RACE reads with MiXCR, one row per CDR3 protein. The data show 300,000 to 350,000 distinct CDR3 sequences, roughly 8.6% seen once. Trimming cost V 1 base and J 8 bases, with 11 bases left between them. CDR1 and CDR2 from the germline V gene are SGHTA and FQGNSA. The length of the CDR3 is 13 residues. This specimen comes from a study of T cells after yellow fever vaccination. Points from the study as a whole: Abundant contaminating clonotypes from the bulk population could appear in FACS-sorted repertoires.

The TCR was taken from a man in his late teens or twenties who received the YFV17D yellow fever vaccine. The V call is TRBV7-2, the J call TRBJ1-2, with D perhaps matching TRBD1 (5 bases). This sample comprised PBMCs, obtained about 49 days after the first yellow fever vaccination. In DNA, the CDR3 is TGTGCCAGCAGCTTAGTCCGTACAGGCGGCTACACCTTC. Protein product: CASSLVRTGGYTF.